This is a list of T cell receptor beta chains from one sample in a study of immune cell composition in non-small cell lung cancer. Generated by immunoSEQ multiplex PCR, the TCRdb table keeps only in-frame clones and is missing some. Among fewer than 8,000 clones listed, roughly four fifths were seen once. Input material: non-adjacent lung tissue. These receptors all stem from a human donor with non-small cell lung cancer. The CDR3 runs from the conserved cysteine through the conserved F or W. A D gene is named only where the DNA matches it firmly. Clone size is shown for a subset of rows, as once, few, many or a class of expanded clone.

D | size | J | V | CDR3 | DNA
TRBD1 | few | TRBJ2-7 | TRBV5-4 | CASSLSGTGTYEQYF | TGTGCCAGCAGCCTATCCGGGACAGGAACCTACGAGCAGTACTTC
- | - | TRBJ2-3 | TRBV19 | CASRVGGSTDTQYF | TGTGCCAGTAGGGTAGGAGGTAGCACAGATACGCAGTATTTT
- | - | TRBJ1-1 | TRBV5-1 | CASSLEGVILDTEAFF | TGCGCCAGCAGCTTGGAAGGGGTTATCCTGGACACTGAAGCTTTCTTT
- | - | TRBJ2-2 | TRBV6-5 | CATRDFTGELFF | TGTGCCACCCGGGATTTCACCGGGGAGCTGTTTTTT
- | - | TRBJ2-7 | TRBV30 | CAWSVPGGQYF | TGTGCCTGGAGTGTCCCTGGCGGGCAGTACTTC
- | - | TRBJ2-7 | TRBV4-1 | CASSQAQGTPRTYEQYF | TGCGCCAGCAGCCAAGCTCAGGGAACTCCGCGGACCTACGAGCAGTACTTC
- | once | TRBJ1-1 | TRBV6-1 | CASSEARGGTTWDTEAFF | TGTGCCAGCAGTGAAGCTCGGGGGGGAACTACTTGGGACACTGAAGCTTTCTTT
- | - | TRBJ1-2 | TRBV19 | CASSFLGGGGDGYTF | TGTGCCAGTAGTTTTCTCGGAGGAGGCGGCGATGGCTACACCTTC
TRBD2 | - | TRBJ2-1 | TRBV5-1 | CASTGLAGREQFF | TGCGCCAGCACTGGACTAGCGGGACGGGAGCAGTTCTTC
- | once | TRBJ2-1 | TRBV5-6 | CASLSGRNEQFF | TGTGCCAGCCTTAGCGGACGCAATGAGCAGTTCTTC
TRBD1 | few | TRBJ1-2 | TRBV5-8 | CASSFGQGAYYGYTF | TGTGCCAGCAGCTTCGGACAGGGGGCATACTATGGCTACACCTTC
- | few | TRBJ1-2 | TRBV2 | CASSVSDQDYGYTF | TGTGCCAGCAGTGTGTCAGATCAGGACTATGGCTACACCTTC
- | - | TRBJ1-5 | TRBV5-1 | CASSFDGAGNQPQHF | TGCGCCAGCAGCTTTGATGGGGCAGGCAATCAGCCCCAGCATTTT
TRBD1 | - | TRBJ2-3 | TRBV29-1 | CSVGGGATDTQYF | TGCAGCGTTGGAGGGGGCGCAACAGATACGCAGTATTTT
- | - | TRBJ1-2 | TRBV4-2 | CASSQDQAYGYTF | TGTGCCAGCAGCCAAGATCAGGCCTATGGCTACACCTTC
- | - | TRBJ2-5 | TRBV7-6 | CASSSTQGWTQYF | TGTGCCAGCAGCTCCACCCAGGGGTGGACCCAGTACTTC
- | - | TRBJ1-1 | TRBV5-1 | CASSLSSVSEAFF | TGCGCCAGCAGCTTGTCTTCAGTCTCTGAAGCTTTCTTT
- | - | TRBJ2-1 | TRBV6-1 | CASRLEGENGEQFF | TGTGCCAGCAGGCTAGAGGGGGAGAATGGGGAGCAGTTCTTC
- | - | TRBJ2-7 | TRBV27 | CASSPRTRSYEQYF | TGTGCCAGCAGTCCCCGGACACGCTCCTACGAGCAGTACTTC
- | - | TRBJ2-2 | TRBV18 | CASSLNPAGNTGELFF | TGTGCCAGCTCACTTAATCCTGCAGGGAACACCGGGGAGCTGTTTTTT
- | once | TRBJ1-1 | TRBV5-5 | CASSSIQAPTEAFF | TGTGCCAGCAGCTCTATACAGGCCCCCACTGAAGCTTTCTTT
TRBD2 | - | TRBJ2-3 | TRBV7-2 | CASSFRRGSGGGTDTQYF | TGTGCCAGCAGCTTCCGAAGAGGAAGCGGGGGAGGCACAGATACGCAGTATTTT
TRBD1 | - | TRBJ1-6 | TRBV28 | CASKNGQGYNSPLHF | TGTGCCAGCAAAAACGGACAGGGGTATAATTCACCCCTCCACTTT
TRBD1 | - | TRBJ1-6 | TRBV7-9 | CASSPYHNRQGLPLHF | TGTGCCAGCAGCCCCTACCACAACCGACAGGGACTCCCCCTCCACTTT
TRBD1 | - | TRBJ1-1 | TRBV27 | CASFDRGRTEAFF | TGTGCCAGCTTCGACAGGGGGCGAACTGAAGCTTTCTTT
TRBD2 | - | TRBJ2-7 | TRBV28 | CASSFAAGVGFNYF | TGTGCCAGCAGTTTCGCAGCGGGAGTGGGTTTTAACTACTTC
TRBD1 | - | TRBJ2-3 | TRBV5-4 | CASRITGGTDTQYF | TGTGCCAGCAGGATTACAGGGGGCACAGATACGCAGTATTTT
- | once | TRBJ2-1 | TRBV7-2 | CASSPPGGRDGEQFF | TGTGCCAGCAGTCCCCCGGGGGGCAGGGACGGTGAGCAGTTCTTC
- | - | TRBJ2-4 | TRBV6-5 | CASSQGLTKNIQYF | TGTGCCAGCAGTCAGGGGTTAACCAAAAACATTCAGTACTTC
TRBD2 | - | TRBJ2-3 | TRBV5-4 | CASSPLGGGGFITDTQYF | TGTGCCAGCAGCCCTCTGGGGGGCGGGGGGTTCATCACAGATACGCAGTATTTT
TRBD1 | - | TRBJ2-2 | TRBV29-1 | CSVRDRINTGELFF | TGCAGCGTCCGGGACAGGATCAACACCGGGGAGCTGTTTTTT
TRBD1 | - | TRBJ1-2 | TRBV19 | CASSDSRTGNYGYTF | TGTGCCAGTAGTGATTCGCGGACAGGAAACTATGGCTACACCTTC
TRBD1 | - | TRBJ2-2 | TRBV28 | CASSRTGQGDTGELFF | TGTGCCAGCAGTCGCACAGGACAGGGCGACACCGGGGAGCTGTTTTTT
- | - | TRBJ2-5 | TRBV7-9 | CASSLDNSVRTQYF | TGTGCCAGCAGCTTAGATAACTCTGTGAGGACCCAGTACTTC
- | large | TRBJ1-1 | TRBV4-2 | CASSQPGSTEAFF | TGTGCCAGCAGCCAGCCTGGCAGCACTGAAGCTTTCTTT
TRBD2 | - | TRBJ2-3 | TRBV4-3 | CASSLNPGGRDTQYF | TGCGCCAGCAGCCTCAACCCGGGCGGGAGGGATACGCAGTATTTT
TRBD2 | - | TRBJ2-2 | TRBV7-2 | CASSLGLATGELFF | TGTGCCAGCAGCTTAGGACTAGCGACCGGGGAGCTGTTTTTT
- | once | TRBJ1-2 | TRBV19 | CASRAGDYGYTF | TGTGCCAGTAGAGCAGGGGACTACGGCTACACCTTC